The 21 T cell receptor beta chains reported below all come from one sample, sequenced in a study of blood T cell repertoires in COVID-19. Assay used: immunoSEQ multiplex PCR; TCRdb lists only in-frame clones, some missing. The data contain roughly 130,000 clones, around 87% of them seen just once; the ten biggest clones take up around 3.4%. Sequencing was performed on peripheral blood. These receptors were collected from a woman between 55 and 75 years old with acute or convalescent COVID-19.

V is TRBV6-1 and J is TRBJ1-5; 7 positions agree with TRBD1. The V segment lost 6 bases and the J segment 5 bases; nucleotides outside the gene matches: 10. CDR1 is MNHNS and CDR2 is SASEGT in the germline V gene. The CDR3 has 15 residues. CDR3 bases: TGTGCCAGCAGCGCTAGGGTAGGGACAGATCAGCCCCAGCATTTT. It encodes CASSARVGTDQPQHF.

The chain uses TRBV11-1 and TRBJ2-7, with TRBD1 as a possible D gene (6 bases). This CDR3 is built from 13 residues. V gave up 5 bases and J gave up 4 bases, with 12 bases separating them. Germline V gene lookup returns CDR1 SGHAT and CDR2 FQDESV (reference sequence). Here the CDR3 DNA reads TGTGCCAGCAGCCCCACAGGGTCTTACGAGCAGTACGTC. This sequence encodes CASSPTGSYEQYV.

The rearrangement links TRBV5-1 to TRBJ1-1; D uncertain. CDR3 size: 15 residues. Germline V gives CDR1 SGHRS, CDR2 YFSETQ. V was trimmed by 2 bases and J by 3 bases, leaving 14 bases between them. CDR3 in amino acids: CASSFRSGKDTEAFF. CDR3 bases: TGCGCCAGCAGCTTCAGGTCAGGAAAGGACACTGAAGCTTTCTTT.

J is TRBJ2-4 and V is TRBV3-1 (or the pseudogene TRBV3-2); D not certain. Deletions cut 0 bases from V and 6 bases from J, with 12 bases between. The CDR3 has 15 amino acids. CDR1 is LGHDT and CDR2 is YNNKEL in the germline V gene (reference sequence). CDR3 sequence (DNA): TGTGCCAGCAGCCAAGAAGTTCCCCTCGGAAACATTCAGTACTTC. Encoded protein: CASSQEVPLGNIQYF.

The V gene is TRBV9, the J gene TRBJ1-4; 9 bases are a match to TRBD1. The V segment lost 4 bases and the J segment 6 bases; nucleotides outside the gene matches: 7. The CDR3 length is 15 residues. CDR1 and CDR2 (germline): SGDLS, YYNGEE. The CDR3 DNA sequence: TGTGCCAGCAGCCCCAAACAGGGGGCTGATGAAAAACTGTTTTTT. The encoded protein is CASSPKQGADEKLFF.

This clone was detected once. This sequence joins TRBV28 and TRBJ1-1; 9 bases match TRBD1. Germline V gene lookup returns CDR1 MDHEN and CDR2 SYDVKM. This CDR3 spans 16 amino acids. The trim removed 5 bases at V and 5 bases at J, leaving 12 bases unmatched. The CDR3 DNA reads TGTGCCAGCAGTACTTACGCCGGGACAGGGAGGACTGAAGCTTTCTTT. Protein product: CASSTYAGTGRTEAFF. Variable domain in full (rest from reference TRBV28 and TRBJ1-1): DVKVTQSSRYLVKRTGEKVFLECVQDMDHENMFWYRQDPGLGLRLIYFSYDVKMKEKGDIPEGYSVSREKKERFSLILESASTNQTSMYLCASSTYAGTGRTEAFFGQGTRLTVV.

The chain recombines TRBV9 with TRBJ2-3, with 7 bases matching TRBD1. V gave up 0 bases and J gave up 6 bases; unmatched junction bases: 10. The CDR3 has 16 residues. Germline V gene lookup returns CDR1 SGDLS and CDR2 YYNGEE. CDR3 amino acids: CASSVELAGGSDTQYF. The CDR3 coding sequence is TGTGCCAGCAGCGTAGAATTGGCAGGGGGTTCGGATACGCAGTATTTT.

V gene TRBV6-6 combines with J gene TRBJ2-7; possibly TRBD1 for D (5 bases). Trimming shortened V by 4 bases and J by 4 bases, and 14 bases separated the two germline ends. CDR1 is MNHNY, CDR2 SVGAGI, per germline (reference sequence). The CDR3 totals 14 residues. The CDR3 nucleotides read TGTGCCAGCAGTTCGACAGAGCCCCTTTACGAGCAGTACGTC. It translates to CASSSTEPLYEQYV.

This clone came up once. V and J are TRBV15 and TRBJ2-5; D might be TRBD2 (7 bases). From germline, CDR1 is LNHNV and CDR2 YYDKDF (reference sequence). The CDR3 contains 16 residues. The germline V and J ends were trimmed by 1 base and 2 bases, with 14 bases remaining between them. CDR3 residues: CATSRGGGGKQETQYF. The CDR3 nucleotides read TGTGCCACCAGCAGAGGGGGGGGCGGGAAACAAGAGACCCAGTACTTC.

Only a few counts were recorded for this clone. The chain combines TRBV7-9 with TRBJ2-1, with 8 nucleotides matching TRBD2. This CDR3 contains 16 residues. Trimming removed 7 bases from V and 3 bases from J; junction bases left unmatched: 11. Per the germline V gene, CDR1 is SEHNR and CDR2 is FQNEAQ (reference sequence). Here the CDR3 DNA reads TGTGCCAGCACCTCTTTGGGGCTAGCGGGCTACAATGAGCAGTTCTTC. It encodes CASTSLGLAGYNEQFF.

This clone has more than one count but fewer than ten. The chain combines TRBV6-1 with TRBJ1-3; the D is unclear. Germline V lookup: CDR1 MNHNS, CDR2 SASEGT. CDR3 length: 13 residues. Trimming left V 0 bases short and J 4 bases short, with 4 bases between. Here the CDR3 reads CASSEARGNTIYF. CDR3 sequence (DNA): TGTGCCAGCAGTGAAGCGAGGGGAAACACCATATATTTT.

CDR3 region: CAHGQEGTDTQYF. The CDR3 region has the DNA TGTGCCCACGGACAGGAGGGGACAGATACGCAGTATTTT. The gene calls are TRBV30 and TRBJ2-3, with D tentatively TRBD1 (7 bases). V lost 8 bases to trimming and J lost 3 bases, with 15 bases between them. Germline loops: CDR1 GTSNPN, CDR2 SVGIG (reference sequence). This CDR3 comprises 13 residues.

This rearrangement joins TRBV28 to TRBJ2-3; 9 bases map to TRBD1. The CDR3 runs 13 residues. Germline lookup yields CDR1 MDHEN and CDR2 SYDVKM. V lost 5 bases to trimming and J lost 6 bases; unmatched junction nucleotides: 3. CDR3 protein: CASSGTGRDTQYF. The CDR3, as DNA: TGTGCCAGCAGTGGGACAGGGAGGGATACGCAGTATTTT.

The table lists this clone with a few counts. This chain connects TRBV6-5 to TRBJ1-4, with D hard to call. V lost 5 bases and J lost 7, with 17 bases in between. The CDR3 has 15 amino acids. Germline CDR1 is MNHEY and CDR2 is SVGAGI. CDR3: CASSIEGGRGEKLFF. CDR3 DNA: TGTGCCAGCAGTATCGAGGGTGGAAGAGGTGAAAAACTGTTTTTT.

This chain links TRBV2 with TRBJ2-3; 9 nucleotides match TRBD2. This CDR3 spans 15 amino acids. CDR1 is SNHLY and CDR2 is FYNNEI in the germline V gene. J gave up 5 bases and V 1 base, and 4 bases lay outside the gene matches. The CDR3 coding sequence is TGTGCCAGCAGTGAAGGGGCGGGAGGGGGAGATACGCAGTATTTT. Residues: CASSEGAGGGDTQYF. The full variable domain, completed using reference TRBV2 and TRBJ2-3, is EPEVTQTPSHQVTQMGQEVILRCVPISNHLYFYWYRQILGQKVEFLVSFYNNEISEKSEIFDDQFSVERPDGSNFTLKIRSTKLEDSAMYFCASSEGAGGGDTQYFGPGTRLTVL.

The chain combines TRBV5-8 with TRBJ2-1; D might be TRBD2 (6 bases). Trimming removed 9 bases at V and 3 bases at J, with 16 bases between. The germline gives CDR1 SGHTS, CDR2 YDEGEE. The CDR3 contains 14 residues. Here the CDR3 reads CATKSGQVYNEQFF. The CDR3 DNA sequence: TGTGCCACCAAAAGCGGGCAGGTCTACAATGAGCAGTTCTTC.

The V and J genes are TRBV7-6 and TRBJ2-3; 9 nucleotides line up with TRBD1. Germline values: CDR1 SGHVS, CDR2 FNYEAQ. The ends lost 0 bases at V and 2 bases at J; junction bases unmatched: 12. The CDR3 consists of 19 residues. Here the CDR3 reads CASSLAVGQGIWDTDTQYF. The CDR3 region has the DNA TGTGCCAGCAGCTTAGCGGTCGGACAGGGGATCTGGGACACAGATACGCAGTATTTT.

This chain joins TRBV27 and TRBJ2-2; D perhaps matches TRBD1 (6 bases). From germline, CDR1 is MNHEY and CDR2 SMNVEV (reference sequence). CDR3 length: 14 residues. Trimming removed 6 bases from V and 2 bases from J, with 10 bases in between. The CDR3 region is CASRQGANTGELFF. CDR3 sequence (DNA): TGTGCCAGCAGACAGGGCGCAAACACCGGGGAGCTGTTTTTT.

This clone has only one observation. The chain has TRBV5-1 and TRBJ1-5; D is perhaps TRBD1 (6 bases). V dropped 4 bases and J dropped 8 bases, with 19 bases sitting between them. Germline assignment: CDR1 SGHRS and CDR2 YFSETQ. This CDR3 spans 15 amino acids. The CDR3 region has the DNA TGCGCCAGCAGCCCCCGCGGACAGTCGACGGAGCCCCAGCATTTT. Protein sequence: CASSPRGQSTEPQHF.

The V and J genes are TRBV9 and TRBJ2-3, with TRBD2 matching 7 bases. CDR1 and CDR2 from the germline V gene are SGDLS and YYNGEE. With V trimmed by 1 base and J by 2 bases, 4 bases remained unmatched. The CDR3 spans 15 residues. The CDR3 bases are TGTGCCAGCAGCGTAAGCGGGGACTACACAGATACGCAGTATTTT. Its protein is CASSVSGDYTDTQYF. The variable domain in full, completed from reference TRBV9 and TRBJ2-3, reads DSGVTQTPKHLITATGQRVTLRCSPRSGDLSVYWYQQSLDQGLQFLIQYYNGEERAKGNILERFSAQQFPDLHSELNLSSLELGDSALYFCASSVSGDYTDTQYFGPGTRLTVL.

The DNA for the CDR3 is TGTGCCAGCAGTTCGGGGACTAGCGGACAAGAGACCCAGTACTTC. Amino acids: CASSSGTSGQETQYF. The chain recombines TRBV6-6 with TRBJ2-5; 11 bases map to TRBD2. Germline CDR1 and CDR2: MNHNY and SVGAGI (reference sequence). The CDR3 spans 15 residues. The V gene end was trimmed by 4 bases and the J gene end by 2 bases; junction bases not matched to a gene: 3.